The present TCR beta chain was sequenced within a study of blood T cell repertoires in COVID-19. This clone was observed once. Here immunoSEQ multiplex PCR was the method, and the copy in TCRdb shows in-frame clones only, minus some. The sample yields 250,000 to 400,000 clones, 88% seen once. Seattle participants joined during active infection and were tracked over time. The sequenced sample consisted of peripheral blood. This sequence was found in a woman aged 30 to 39 with COVID-19, enrolled during active disease.

In DNA, the CDR3 is TGTGCCAGCAGCCAATGGGGACATCTCTCTGGAAACACCATATATTTT. It encodes CASSQWGHLSGNTIYF. The chain is built from TRBV11-2 and TRBJ1-3; perhaps TRBD1 as D (6 bases). V was clipped by 5 bases and J by 0 bases, with 14 bases between them. The CDR3 contains 16 residues. Per the germline V gene, CDR1 is SGHAT and CDR2 is FQNNGV.